This T cell receptor beta chain emerged from a study of blood T cell repertoires in COVID-19. This clone was recorded once. The junction departs from the called germline gene at one end, perhaps through a read error. The protocol was immunoSEQ multiplex PCR, while the TCRdb copy is restricted to in-frame clones and leaves out a portion. The sample records about 120,000 clones, 90% being singletons. CDR1 and CDR2 (germline): SNHLY, FYNNEI. The CDR3 contains 13 residues. The source material was peripheral blood. The chain has TRBV2 and TRBJ1-2, with a weak D call TRBD1 (5 bases). The sequence was obtained from a human donor with active COVID-19. The donor label of this sample is uncertain. The CDR3 DNA follows: TGTGCCAGCAGCGAAGACAGCAGATATGGCTACACCTTC. Protein product: CASSEDSRYGYTF.